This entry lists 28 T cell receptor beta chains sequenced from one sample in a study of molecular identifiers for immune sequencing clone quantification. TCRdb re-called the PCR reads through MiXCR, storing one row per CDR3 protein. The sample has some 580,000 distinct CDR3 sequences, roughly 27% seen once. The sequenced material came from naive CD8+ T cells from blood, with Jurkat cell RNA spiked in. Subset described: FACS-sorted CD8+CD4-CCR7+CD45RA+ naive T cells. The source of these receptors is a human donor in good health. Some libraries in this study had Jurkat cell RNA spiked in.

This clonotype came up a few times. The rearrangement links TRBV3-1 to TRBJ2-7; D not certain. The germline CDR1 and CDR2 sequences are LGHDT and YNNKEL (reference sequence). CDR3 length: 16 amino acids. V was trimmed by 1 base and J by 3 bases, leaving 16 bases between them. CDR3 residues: CASSQGDFTEYYEQYF. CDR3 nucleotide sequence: TGTGCCAGCAGCCAAGGCGATTTCACAGAATACTACGAGCAGTACTTC.

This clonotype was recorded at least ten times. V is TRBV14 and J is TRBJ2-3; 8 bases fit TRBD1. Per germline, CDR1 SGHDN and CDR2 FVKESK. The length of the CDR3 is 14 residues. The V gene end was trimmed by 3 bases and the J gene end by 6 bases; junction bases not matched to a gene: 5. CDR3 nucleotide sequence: TGTGCCAGCAGCCAGCGGACAGGGTATGATACGCAGTATTTT. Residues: CASSQRTGYDTQYF.

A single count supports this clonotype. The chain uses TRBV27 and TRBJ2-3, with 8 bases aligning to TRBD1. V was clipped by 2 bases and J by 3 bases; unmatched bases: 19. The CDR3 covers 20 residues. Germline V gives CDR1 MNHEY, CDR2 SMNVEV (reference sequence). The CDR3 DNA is TGTGCCAGCAGTTTAGACAGGGGTGGTAGTGCGGCCAGTGGTACAGATACGCAGTATTTT. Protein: CASSLDRGGSAASGTDTQYF.

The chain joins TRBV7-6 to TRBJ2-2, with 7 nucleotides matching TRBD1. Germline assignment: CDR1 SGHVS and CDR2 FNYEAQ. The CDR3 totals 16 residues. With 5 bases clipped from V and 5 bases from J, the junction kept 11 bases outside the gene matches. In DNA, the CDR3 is TGTGCCAGCAGCCCAAGGACAGGCCTGGGAACCGGGGAGCTGTTTTTT. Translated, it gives CASSPRTGLGTGELFF.

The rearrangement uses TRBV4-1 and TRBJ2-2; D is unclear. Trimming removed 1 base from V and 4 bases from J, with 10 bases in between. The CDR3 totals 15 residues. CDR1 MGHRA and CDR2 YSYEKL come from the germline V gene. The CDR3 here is CASSQGVWVTGELFF. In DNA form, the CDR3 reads TGCGCCAGCAGCCAAGGGGTCTGGGTCACCGGGGAGCTGTTTTTT.

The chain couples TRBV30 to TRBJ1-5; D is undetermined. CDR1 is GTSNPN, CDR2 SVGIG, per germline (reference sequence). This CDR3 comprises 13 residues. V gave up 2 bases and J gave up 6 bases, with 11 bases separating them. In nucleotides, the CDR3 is TGTGCCTGGAGTCCAGTATCCGGTCAGCCCCAGCATTTT. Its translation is CAWSPVSGQPQHF.

The CDR3 sequence is CASNHGIGGATGELFF. DNA of the CDR3: TGCGCCAGCAACCATGGGATCGGGGGGGCCACCGGGGAGCTGTTTTTT. The chain is built from TRBV4-3 and TRBJ2-2, with 8 nucleotides matching TRBD2. Looked up from germline, CDR1 is LGHNA and CDR2 is YSLEER. The V gene end was trimmed by 7 bases and the J gene end by 4 bases; junction bases not matched to a gene: 11. The CDR3 runs 16 residues.

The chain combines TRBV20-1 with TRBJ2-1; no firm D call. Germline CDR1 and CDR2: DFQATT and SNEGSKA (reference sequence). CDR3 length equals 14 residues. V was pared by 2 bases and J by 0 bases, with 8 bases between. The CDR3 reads CSARYLRSYNEQFF. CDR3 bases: TGCAGTGCTAGATATCTTCGCTCCTACAATGAGCAGTTCTTC.

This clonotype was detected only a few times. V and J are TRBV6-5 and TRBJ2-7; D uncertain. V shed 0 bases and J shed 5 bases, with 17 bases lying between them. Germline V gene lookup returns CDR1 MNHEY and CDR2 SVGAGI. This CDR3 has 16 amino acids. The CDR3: CASSYSPLHNGNEQYF. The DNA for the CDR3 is TGTGCCAGCAGTTACTCGCCCCTTCACAATGGGAACGAGCAGTACTTC.

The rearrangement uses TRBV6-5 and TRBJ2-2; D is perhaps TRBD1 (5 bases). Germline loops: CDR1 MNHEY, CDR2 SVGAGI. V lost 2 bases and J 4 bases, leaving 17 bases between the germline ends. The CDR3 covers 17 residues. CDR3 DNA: TGTGCCAGCAGTTACGGACACCCGGGCTCAAGCACCGGGGAGCTGTTTTTT. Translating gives CASSYGHPGSSTGELFF.

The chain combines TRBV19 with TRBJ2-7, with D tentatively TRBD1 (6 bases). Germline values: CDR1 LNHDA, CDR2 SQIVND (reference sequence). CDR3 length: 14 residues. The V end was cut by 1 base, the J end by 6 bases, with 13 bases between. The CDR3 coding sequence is TGTGCCAGTAGTATAGTCAGGGGTTCGGCCGAGCAGTACTTC. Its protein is CASSIVRGSAEQYF.

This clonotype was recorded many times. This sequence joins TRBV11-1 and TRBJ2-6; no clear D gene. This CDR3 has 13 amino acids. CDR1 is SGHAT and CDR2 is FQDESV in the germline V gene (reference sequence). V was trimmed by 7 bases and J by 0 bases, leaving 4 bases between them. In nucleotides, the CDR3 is TGTGCCAGCACAAGCTCTGGGGCCAACGTCCTGACTTTC. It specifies CASTSSGANVLTF.

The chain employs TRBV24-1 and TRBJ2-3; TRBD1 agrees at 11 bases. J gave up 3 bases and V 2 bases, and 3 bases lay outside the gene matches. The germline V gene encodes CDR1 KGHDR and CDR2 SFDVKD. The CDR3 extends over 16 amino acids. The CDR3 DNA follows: TGTGCCACCAGTGATTCCCGGGACAGGGGGACAGATACGCAGTATTTT. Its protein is CATSDSRDRGTDTQYF.

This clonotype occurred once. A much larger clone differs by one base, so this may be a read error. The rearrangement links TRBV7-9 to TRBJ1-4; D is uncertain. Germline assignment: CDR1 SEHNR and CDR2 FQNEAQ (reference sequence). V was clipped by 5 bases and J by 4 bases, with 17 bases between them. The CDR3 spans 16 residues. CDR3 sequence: CASSHRGRRDNEKLFF. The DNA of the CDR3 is TGTGCCAGCAGCCACCGCGGGAGAAGGGATAATGAAAAACTGTTTTTT.

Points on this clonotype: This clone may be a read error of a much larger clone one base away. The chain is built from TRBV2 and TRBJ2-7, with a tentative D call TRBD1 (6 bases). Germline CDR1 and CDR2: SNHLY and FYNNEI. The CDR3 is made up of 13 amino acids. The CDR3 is CDSSGGVSYEQYF. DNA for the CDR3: TGTGACAGCAGTGGGGGCGTGTCCTACGAGCAGTACTTC.

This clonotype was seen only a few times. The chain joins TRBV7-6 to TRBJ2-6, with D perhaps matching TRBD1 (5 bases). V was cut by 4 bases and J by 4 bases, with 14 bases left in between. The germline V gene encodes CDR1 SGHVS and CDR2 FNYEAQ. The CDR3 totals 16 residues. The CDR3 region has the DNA TGTGCCAGCAGCTCCCCGGTGGGGCCCGGGGCCAACGTCCTGACTTTC. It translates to CASSSPVGPGANVLTF.

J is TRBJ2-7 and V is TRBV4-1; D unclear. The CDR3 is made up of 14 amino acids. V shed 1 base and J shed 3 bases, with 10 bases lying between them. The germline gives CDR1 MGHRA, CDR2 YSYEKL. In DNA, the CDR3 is TGCGCCAGCAGCCAAGTGGGGTATAGCTACGAGCAGTACTTC. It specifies CASSQVGYSYEQYF.

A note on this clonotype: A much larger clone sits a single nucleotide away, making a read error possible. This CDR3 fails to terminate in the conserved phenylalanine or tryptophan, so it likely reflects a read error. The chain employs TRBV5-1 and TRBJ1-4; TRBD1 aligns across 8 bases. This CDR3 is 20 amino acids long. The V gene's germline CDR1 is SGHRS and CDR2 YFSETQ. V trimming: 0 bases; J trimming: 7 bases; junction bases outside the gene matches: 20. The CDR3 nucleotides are TGCGCCAGCAGCTTGGCCGGGGCAGGGGGCCCCGGAGGACGTCGTGAAAAACTGTTTTCT. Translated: CASSLAGAGGPGGRREKLFS.

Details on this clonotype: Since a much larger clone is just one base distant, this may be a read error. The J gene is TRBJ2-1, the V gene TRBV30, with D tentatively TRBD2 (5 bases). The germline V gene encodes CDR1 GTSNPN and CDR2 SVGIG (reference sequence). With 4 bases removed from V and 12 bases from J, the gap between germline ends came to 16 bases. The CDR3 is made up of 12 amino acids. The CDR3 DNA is TGTGCCTGGACGGACTCCCCCTATGGGCAGTTCTTC. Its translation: CAWTDSPYGQFF.

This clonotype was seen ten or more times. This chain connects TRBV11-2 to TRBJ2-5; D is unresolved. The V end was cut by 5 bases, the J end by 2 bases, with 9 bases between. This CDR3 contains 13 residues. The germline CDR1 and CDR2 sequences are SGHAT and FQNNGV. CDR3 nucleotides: TGTGCCAGCAGCCTGCTGGTACAAGAGACCCAGTACTTC. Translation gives CASSLLVQETQYF.

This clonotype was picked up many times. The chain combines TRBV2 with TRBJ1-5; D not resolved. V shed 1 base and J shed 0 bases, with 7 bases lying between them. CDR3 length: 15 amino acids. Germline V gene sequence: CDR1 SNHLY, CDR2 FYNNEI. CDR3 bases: TGTGCCAGCAGTGAAGGGCAAAATAGCAATCAGCCCCAGCATTTT. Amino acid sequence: CASSEGQNSNQPQHF.

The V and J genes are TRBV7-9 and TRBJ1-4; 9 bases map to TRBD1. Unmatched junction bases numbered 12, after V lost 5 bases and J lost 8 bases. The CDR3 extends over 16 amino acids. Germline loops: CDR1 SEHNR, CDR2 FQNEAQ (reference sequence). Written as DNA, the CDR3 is TGTGCCAGCAGCATCCCGGGACAGGGTATTGGGGAAAAACTGTTTTTT. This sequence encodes CASSIPGQGIGEKLFF.

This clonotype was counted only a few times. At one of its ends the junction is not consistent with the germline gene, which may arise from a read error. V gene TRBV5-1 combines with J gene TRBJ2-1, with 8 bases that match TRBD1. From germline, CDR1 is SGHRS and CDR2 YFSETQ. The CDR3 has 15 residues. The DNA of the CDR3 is TGCGCCAGCAACTTGGGGCAGGGGGCTGGCGATGAGCAGTTCTTC. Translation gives CASNLGQGAGDEQFF.

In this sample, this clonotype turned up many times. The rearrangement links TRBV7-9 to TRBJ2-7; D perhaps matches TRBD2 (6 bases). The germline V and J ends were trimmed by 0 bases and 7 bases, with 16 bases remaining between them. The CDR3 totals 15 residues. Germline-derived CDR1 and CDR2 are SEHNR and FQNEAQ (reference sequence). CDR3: CASSLATLERGEQYF. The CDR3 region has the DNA TGTGCCAGCAGCTTAGCTACCCTCGAACGGGGGGAGCAGTACTTC.

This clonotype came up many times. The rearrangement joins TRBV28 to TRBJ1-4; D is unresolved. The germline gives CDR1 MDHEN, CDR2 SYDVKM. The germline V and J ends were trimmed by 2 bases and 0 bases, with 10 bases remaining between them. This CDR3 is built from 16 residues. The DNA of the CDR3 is TGTGCCAGCAGTTTACTCCGGGGATCAACTAATGAAAAACTGTTTTTT. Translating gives CASSLLRGSTNEKLFF.

CDR3 nucleotide sequence: TGTGCCAGCAGCTTTTACAGCGGGGGGCAAAGCTCCTACAATGAGCAGTTCTTC. This translates into CASSFYSGGQSSYNEQFF. V is TRBV7-8 and J is TRBJ2-1; 9 bases are shared with TRBD2. Per germline, CDR1 SGHVS and CDR2 FQNEAQ. Trimming at V came to 3 bases and at J to 0 bases, leaving 9 bases not matched to a gene. CDR3 length: 18 residues.

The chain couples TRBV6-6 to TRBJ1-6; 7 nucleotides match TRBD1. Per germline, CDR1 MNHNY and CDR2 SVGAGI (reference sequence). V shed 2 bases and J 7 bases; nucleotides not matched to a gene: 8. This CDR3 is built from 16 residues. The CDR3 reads CASSYGPGGGNSPLHF. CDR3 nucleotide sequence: TGTGCCAGCAGTTACGGTCCAGGGGGAGGGAATTCACCCCTCCACTTT.

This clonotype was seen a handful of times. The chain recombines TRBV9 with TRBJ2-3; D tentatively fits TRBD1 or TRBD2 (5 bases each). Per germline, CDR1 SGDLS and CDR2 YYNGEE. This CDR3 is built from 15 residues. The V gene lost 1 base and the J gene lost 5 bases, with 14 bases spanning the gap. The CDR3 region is CASSVSGTDGDTQYF. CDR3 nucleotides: TGTGCCAGCAGCGTATCCGGGACCGATGGAGATACGCAGTATTTT.